This TCR beta chain appears in the sequencing data of a study of CD8 T cells in Susac syndrome. General study findings and limits: The study acknowledged a relatively small number of individuals in its TCR sequencing and HLA analysis.

A word on this clonotype: No antigen is known for it.

It was with random hexamers that roughly 0.45 to 1 ug RNA was reverse transcribed. One entry per CDR3 protein results from TCRdb running MiXCR on the immunoSEQ multiplex PCR reads. This sample has about 120,000 distinct CDR3 sequences, with 80% to 95% found just once. The CDR3 contains 14 residues. The germline V and J ends were trimmed by 7 bases and 4 bases, with 16 bases remaining between them. Germline lookup yields CDR1 LGHDT and CDR2 YNNKEL (reference sequence). Sequencing used CD4+ T cells from PBMCs. The clonotype originates from a human donor in good health. The chain combines TRBV3-1 with TRBJ1-2, with D possibly being TRBD1 (6 bases). The CDR3, as DNA: TGTGCCAGCAACGAGGGGGGTCGCGGCTATGGCTACACCTTC. Its translation: CASNEGGRGYGYTF.